The 10 T cell receptor beta chains below all came from one sample that was sequenced in a study of T-cell reconstitution after alpha-beta-depleted transplantation in children. Preparation of the TCRbeta library used unique molecular identifiers. TCRdb passed the PCR reads through MiXCR, listing each CDR3 protein once. The sample has hundreds of thousands of distinct CDR3 sequences, 15% to 20% seen once. Source: PBMCs from the stem cell graft donor, taken from the stem cell graft. The receptor source for this set is a human donor who donated a stem cell graft to a child with acute myeloid leukemia.

This clonotype was detected many times. The rearrangement joins TRBV7-2 to TRBJ2-1, with D maybe TRBD2 (5 bases). V dropped 0 bases and J dropped 2 bases, with 8 bases sitting between them. Per the germline V gene, CDR1 is SGHTA and CDR2 is FQGNSA. CDR3 length equals 15 residues. The CDR3 reads CASSLALVTYNEQFF. Here the CDR3 DNA reads TGTGCCAGCAGCTTAGCACTAGTTACCTACAATGAGCAGTTCTTC.

This clonotype was counted ten times or more. The genes are TRBV20-1 and TRBJ1-5; D call uncertain. Trimming removed 3 bases at V and 3 bases at J, with 6 bases between. CDR3 length: 12 residues. Per germline, CDR1 DFQATT and CDR2 SNEGSKA (reference sequence). The CDR3 bases are TGCAGTGCTAGCCGTTACAATCAGCCCCAGCATTTT. Translated: CSASRYNQPQHF.

This clonotype showed up many times. The chain uses TRBV20-1 and TRBJ1-2; D is perhaps TRBD1 (5 bases). CDR3 size: 14 residues. From germline, CDR1 is DFQATT and CDR2 SNEGSKA (reference sequence). V gave up 5 bases and J gave up 4 bases, with 17 bases separating them. The CDR3 coding sequence is TGCAGTGCTGATGGGCGGGGGTATGGCTATGGCTACACCTTC. It is translated as CSADGRGYGYGYTF.

This clonotype was seen ten or more times. CDR3 region: CSASGAGGGTEAFF. DNA of the CDR3: TGCAGTGCTAGTGGGGCAGGGGGGGGAACTGAAGCTTTCTTT. The V gene is TRBV20-1, the J gene TRBJ1-1, with 7 bases matching TRBD1. CDR3 length equals 14 residues. Looked up from germline, CDR1 is DFQATT and CDR2 is SNEGSKA (reference sequence). After removal of 3 bases from V and 5 bases from J, the junction contained 9 bases not matched to a gene.

This clonotype was counted only a few times. The rearrangement links TRBV7-2 to TRBJ2-1; 11 bases are a match to TRBD1. Germline loops: CDR1 SGHTA, CDR2 FQGNSA. V lost 2 bases to trimming and J lost 9 bases; unmatched junction nucleotides: 3. The CDR3 has 14 amino acids. CDR3 sequence: CASSLIGTGGEQFF. The CDR3 DNA sequence: TGTGCCAGCAGCTTAATAGGGACAGGGGGTGAGCAGTTCTTC.

The chain joins TRBV28 to TRBJ2-3, with D perhaps matching TRBD1 (5 bases). The CDR3 is 16 residues long. CDR1 is MDHEN, CDR2 SYDVKM, per germline. V lost 2 bases to trimming and J lost 4 bases, with 16 bases between them. CDR3 in DNA: TGTGCCAGCAGTTTAACAGCTGTATCGACAGCAGATACGCAGTATTTT. Amino acid sequence: CASSLTAVSTADTQYF.

The V and J genes are TRBV9 and TRBJ2-3; D may be TRBD1 (5 bases). The CDR3 contains 15 residues. V lost 3 bases and J lost 2, with 13 bases in between. Germline V lookup: CDR1 SGDLS, CDR2 YYNGEE. The DNA for the CDR3 is TGTGCCAGCAGCGGACTCAGGGCCCCCACAGATACGCAGTATTTT. Translation: CASSGLRAPTDTQYF.

This clonotype was detected only a few times. The CDR3 DNA is TGTGCCAGCAACGGGGATGGCTATGGCTACACCTTC. This encodes CASNGDGYGYTF. The gene calls are TRBV2 and TRBJ1-2; D gene ambiguous. In germline, CDR1 is SNHLY, CDR2 FYNNEI. The germline V and J ends were trimmed by 7 bases and 4 bases, with 10 bases remaining between them. This CDR3 has 12 amino acids. The full variable domain, in which reference TRBV2 and TRBJ1-2 provide the parts outside the CDR3, is EPEVTQTPSHQVTQMGQEVILRCVPISNHLYFYWYRQILGQKVEFLVSFYNNEISEKSEIFDDQFSVERPDGSNFTLKIRSTKLEDSAMYFCASNGDGYGYTFGSGTRLTVV.

The V gene is TRBV27, the J gene TRBJ1-1, with TRBD1 as a possible D gene (5 bases). The V end lost 4 bases, the J end lost 8 bases, and 23 bases lay between the germline ends. This CDR3 comprises 16 residues. Germline CDR1 reads MNHEY; CDR2 reads SMNVEV (reference sequence). CDR3 coding DNA: TGTGCCAGCAGTTCTCTCAACCGGGCCATCAGGGCCGAAGCTTTCTTT. Protein sequence: CASSSLNRAIRAEAFF.

The chain combines TRBV21-1 with TRBJ2-7; TRBD2 was called by the table and not checked on the DNA. TRBV21-1 is an annotated pseudogene. The CDR3 runs to 13 residues. This CDR3 reads CASSAPPDSEQYV. CDR3 sequence (DNA): TGTGCCAGCAGCGCCCCCCCGGATTCCGAGCAGTACGTC.